This T cell receptor (beta chain) originates from a study of blood T cell repertoires in COVID-19. Study overall: The study drew acute and convalescent COVID-19 samples from the United States, Italy and Spain. PBMCs, B-cell-depleted T cells, or T cells provided the cDNA or gDNA that made up the material.

A few counts support this clone. The CDR3 spans 11 residues. CDR1 and CDR2 (germline): MGHDK, SYGVNS. Unmatched junction bases numbered 3, after V lost 8 bases and J lost 8 bases. In the original analysis: The assay estimated nucleated cells by amplifying reference gene primers. Clones were read by immunoSEQ multiplex PCR, and TCRdb kept only the in-frame ones, dropping some. From that table come the V and J calls and clone size; the DNA was used to work out D and trimming. The sample shows tens of thousands of clones, about 83% of them seen only once. The source of this sequence is a man in his 70s with acute or convalescent COVID-19. Material: peripheral blood. The rearrangement uses TRBV25-1 and TRBJ1-1; TRBD1 agrees at 9 bases. CDR3 region: CASGTGMEAFF. The CDR3 DNA follows: TGTGCCAGCGGGACAGGGATGGAAGCTTTCTTT.